The source of this T cell receptor (beta chain) is a study of beta chain features in type 1 diabetes. Background on the study: The patients were much like the healthy donors in age, gender and cell yields. Researchers looked at fewer than 120,000,000 sorted cells across all samples. General observations from the study: The similarity of naive, central memory and Treg TCRB repertoires appeared greater among patients than among healthy donors. The study found moderately but significantly shorter TCRB CDR3s in all four CD4+ subsets of Type 1 diabetes patients.

V was cut by 4 bases and J by 0 bases, with 14 bases left in between. The CDR3 has 16 amino acids. Expressed TCRB transcripts were sequenced after all isolated RNA was converted to cDNA. Generated by immunoSEQ multiplex PCR, the TCRdb table keeps only in-frame clones and is missing some. The table lists some 150,000 clones, 11% of them singletons, with over 2% in the top ten. As to this clone: What it binds is not known.

The receptor was derived from a man in his late teens or twenties in good health. V is TRBV23-1 and J is TRBJ2-3, with D possibly TRBD2 on 5 matching bases. TRBV23-1 is identified as an open reading frame with a role that is uncertain. Material for sequencing was central memory CD4+ T cells from blood. The DNA of the CDR3 is TGCGCCAGCAGTCGGGGAGTTCGCATCAGCACAGATACGCAGTATTTT. Translation: CASSRGVRISTDTQYF.